Following are 13 T cell receptor beta chains from one sample sequenced in a study of monozygotic twins with inflammatory bowel disease. TCRdb reprocessed the 5' RACE reads and stores each CDR3 protein as one record, lacking DNA. The table lists 300,000 to 450,000 distinct CDR3 sequences. The material sequenced was blood. Receptors were obtained from a human donor with ulcerative colitis or Crohn's disease, or a healthy co-twin of an affected twin (not recorded which).

V is TRBV18 and J is TRBJ1-4; the TCRdb call, TRBD1, lacks DNA for checking. Germline CDR1 reads KGHSH; CDR2 reads LQKENI. The CDR3 runs to 18 residues. CDR3 region: CASSPPSLYKGAIEKLFF.

J is TRBJ2-7 and V is TRBV12-3 or TRBV12-4. The CDR3 covers 11 residues. The CDR3 spells CASSSWYEQYF.

The V and J genes are TRBV7-2 and TRBJ1-5; the TCRdb call, TRBD1, lacks DNA for checking. The CDR3 is 15 amino acids. Germline values: CDR1 SGHTA, CDR2 FQGNSA. The CDR3 spells CASSTTGGLNQPQHF.

This chain uses TRBV7-6 with TRBJ2-3; no DNA is available, so the TRBD2 call from TCRdb remains unchecked. This CDR3 is built from 15 residues. CDR1 is SGHVS, CDR2 FNYEAQ, per germline. The chain's CDR3 is CASSLASGLALSQYF.

This chain joins TRBV6-6 and TRBJ2-1; TCRdb's D gene call, TRBD1, goes unchecked for lack of DNA. Looked up from germline, CDR1 is MNHNY and CDR2 is SVGAGI (reference sequence). The CDR3 covers 14 residues. The CDR3 region is CASSSVDRYNEQFF.

The chain joins TRBV19 to TRBJ1-6; TCRdb gives TRBD1 as the D gene, but with no DNA this cannot be confirmed. The germline V gene encodes CDR1 LNHDA and CDR2 SQIVND (reference sequence). CDR3 length: 14 residues. The CDR3 sequence: CASRPDSESSPLHF.

This rearrangement joins TRBV4-3 to TRBJ2-1; TCRdb reports TRBD2, a call that lacks DNA to check it against. Germline V gene data show CDR1 as LGHNA and CDR2 as YSLEER. The CDR3 runs 17 residues. The CDR3 region is CASSQDWDLRYNIEQFF.

The rearrangement uses TRBV25-1 and TRBJ1-6. There are 13 residues in the CDR3. Germline loops: CDR1 MGHDK, CDR2 SYGVNS. The CDR3 loop is CASSEGTNSPLHF. The full variable domain, in which reference TRBV25-1 and TRBJ1-6 provide the parts outside the CDR3, is EADIYQTPRYLVIGTGKKITLECSQTMGHDKMYWYQQDPGMELHLIHYSYGVNSTEKGDLSSESTVSRIRTEHFPLTLESARPSHTSQYLCASSEGTNSPLHFGNGTRLTVT.

The gene calls are TRBV6-1 and TRBJ2-7. Germline lookup yields CDR1 MNHNS and CDR2 SASEGT. The CDR3 is 14 amino acids. CDR3 loop: CASRVGQSSYEQYF.

The rearrangement links TRBV5-1 to TRBJ2-1; TCRdb's assignment of TRBD2 cannot be checked, as there is no DNA. This CDR3 is 18 amino acids long. The germline V gene has CDR1 SGHRS and CDR2 YFSETQ. The CDR3 is CASSFLLAGGLSYNEQFF.

This chain uses TRBV7-2 with TRBJ1-1. This CDR3 is built from 12 residues. Germline V gene sequence: CDR1 SGHTA, CDR2 FQGNSA. This chain's CDR3 is CASSLLYTEAFF.

The chain is built from TRBV6-5 and TRBJ1-2; TCRdb's assignment of TRBD1 cannot be checked, as there is no DNA. The CDR3 loop spans 12 amino acids. The germline CDR1 and CDR2 sequences are MNHEY and SVGAGI. The CDR3 sequence: CASQDPGHGYTF.

This chain connects TRBV30 to TRBJ2-1. The CDR3 extends over 15 amino acids. Germline lookup yields CDR1 GTSNPN and CDR2 SVGIG (reference sequence). This CDR3 is CAWSGLASPTDEQFF. Based on the CDR3 plus reference TRBV30 and TRBJ2-1, the full variable domain is SQTIHQWPATLVQPVGSPLSLECTVEGTSNPNLYWYRQAAGRGLQLLFYSVGIGQISSEVPQNLSASRPQDRQFILSSKKLLLSDSGFYLCAWSGLASPTDEQFFGPGTRLTVL.